Following are 2 T cell receptor beta chains from one sample sequenced in a study of regulatory dendritic cells for organ transplantation. Assay used: immunoSEQ multiplex PCR; TCRdb lists only in-frame clones, some missing. The sample shows some 35,000 clones, around nine tenths of them seen only once. Material: naive CD8+ T cells from blood. Subset denoted: CD45RA+ naive T cells. Every receptor here comes from a human donor in good health.

The CDR3 protein is CASSQVPSGSYNEQFF. CDR3 nucleotides: TGTGCCAGCAGCCAAGTCCCTAGCGGGAGCTACAATGAGCAGTTCTTC. The chain has TRBV4-2 and TRBJ2-1; 10 bases are shared with TRBD2. The CDR3 is 16 residues long. Germline CDR1 and CDR2: LGHNA and YNFKEQ. Trimming took 1 base from V and 3 from J; bases not matched to a gene: 3.

The chain links TRBV4-3 to TRBJ1-1; D gene ambiguous. The germline V gene encodes CDR1 LGHNA and CDR2 YSLEER. CDR3 length: 14 residues. V was pared by 3 bases and J by 1 base, with 9 bases between. The CDR3 DNA is TGCGCCAGCAGCCACCAACTCGGGAACACTGAAGCTTTCTTT. Its protein is CASSHQLGNTEAFF.